This T cell receptor (beta chain) was sequenced in a study of early stage breast cancer tumors. Turning to the study itself: Of around 15 invasive breast tumors, more than nine were hormone receptor-positive, HER2-negative.

Findings and limits, study-wide: Most shared enriched TCRB sequences were commonly generated ones. Comparing each tissue with blood distinguished tumor from normal in most of the 16 patients.

Blood replicates held 0.5 ug DNA, tumor or normal breast approximately 1.5 ug, two each. Sequencing was performed with immunoSEQ multiplex PCR; in TCRdb, only in-frame clones are kept and a portion is missing. The sample holds 25,000 to 35,000 clones, just under 75% seen once. This clone was seen once. The antigen remains unidentified. The CDR3 is 16 residues long. V lost 4 bases and J lost 2; bases outside the gene matches: 10. Germline-derived CDR1 and CDR2 are SGHKS and YYEKEE (reference sequence). This rearrangement joins TRBV5-5 to TRBJ2-7, with 9 bases fitting TRBD2. What was sequenced was blood. The origin of this receptor is a person in their 40s with breast cancer. The CDR3 loop is CASSPHLSGSPYEQYF. The CDR3 nucleotides read TGTGCCAGCAGCCCCCACCTTAGCGGGAGCCCCTACGAGCAGTACTTC.